The 13 T cell receptor beta chains below were found in one sample sequenced in a study of shared clonotypes between healthy human individuals. The method was immunoSEQ multiplex PCR; TCRdb's version includes in-frame clones alone and lacks a portion of them. Of roughly 1.4 million clones in the sample, about 98.5% are singletons; the top ten hold over 0.3%. The sequenced sample consisted of naive CD4+ T cells sorted from blood. The subset: CD45RA+ positively selected. The receptors come from a man aged 25-45 years in good health.

This rearrangement joins TRBV6-5 to TRBJ2-1; D may be TRBD2 (5 bases). V was pared by 2 bases and J by 4 bases, with 9 bases between. There are 14 residues in the CDR3. Germline V gene sequence: CDR1 MNHEY, CDR2 SVGAGI. CDR3 sequence: CASSYSPGYNEQFF. DNA for the CDR3: TGTGCCAGCAGTTACAGCCCGGGGTACAATGAGCAGTTCTTC.

V and J are TRBV29-1 and TRBJ2-1; the match to TRBD2 covers 7 bases. The germline V gene has CDR1 SQVTM and CDR2 ANQGSEA. After removal of 7 bases from V and 1 base from J, the junction contained 7 bases not matched to a gene. This CDR3 spans 14 amino acids. Written as DNA, the CDR3 is TGCAGCGCTAAAAGGACTAGTTCCTACAATGAGCAGTTCTTC. Amino acids: CSAKRTSSYNEQFF.

This chain uses TRBV5-1 with TRBJ2-7, with 11 bases lining up with TRBD2. This CDR3 contains 15 residues. V shed 3 bases, J shed 3 bases, and the junction held 5 bases outside the gene matches. CDR1 and CDR2 from the germline V gene are SGHRS and YFSETQ. The CDR3 is CASSYQLAGDYEQYF. The CDR3 nucleotides read TGCGCCAGCAGCTACCAACTAGCGGGAGACTACGAGCAGTACTTC. The full variable domain, rest sourced from reference TRBV5-1 and TRBJ2-7, is KAGVTQTPRYLIKTRGQQVTLSCSPISGHRSVSWYQQTPGQGLQFLFEYFSETQRNKGNFPGRFSGRQFSNSRSEMNVSTLELGDSALYLCASSYQLAGDYEQYFGPGTRLTVT.

This chain links TRBV28 with TRBJ2-7; 12 nucleotides line up with TRBD1. Germline assignment: CDR1 MDHEN and CDR2 SYDVKM. V trimming: 7 bases; J trimming: 3 bases; junction bases outside the gene matches: 10. The CDR3 has 16 residues. CDR3 in amino acids: CASIESGTGGYYEQYF. The DNA of the CDR3 is TGTGCCAGCATCGAATCCGGGACAGGGGGCTACTACGAGCAGTACTTC.

J is TRBJ2-7 and V is TRBV9, with D possibly being TRBD1 or TRBD2 (6 bases each). The germline V and J ends were trimmed by 0 bases and 3 bases, with 13 bases remaining between them. Per the germline V gene, CDR1 is SGDLS and CDR2 is YYNGEE. The CDR3 extends over 15 amino acids. The CDR3 nucleotides read TGTGCCAGCAGCGTAGGGAGGGGGACTTTCTACGAGCAGTACTTC. This sequence encodes CASSVGRGTFYEQYF.

This chain joins TRBV2 and TRBJ1-4; D may be TRBD1 (5 bases). V dropped 6 bases and J dropped 6 bases, with 17 bases sitting between them. This CDR3 is 15 amino acids long. Germline lookup yields CDR1 SNHLY and CDR2 FYNNEI. CDR3 sequence (DNA): TGTGCCAGCAGAGACCATGGGGCCTCGGATGAAAAACTGTTTTTT. Translated: CASRDHGASDEKLFF.

This chain joins TRBV4-1 and TRBJ2-7, with D maybe TRBD2 (5 bases). Trimming pared 1 base from V and 6 bases from J, leaving 19 bases between. The CDR3 contains 16 residues. Germline CDR1 and CDR2: MGHRA and YSYEKL. The DNA for the CDR3 is TGCGCCAGCAGCCAAGGATCAGGACTTTACGACGGCGAGCAGTACTTC. Its protein is CASSQGSGLYDGEQYF.

This sequence joins TRBV15 and TRBJ2-3, with D perhaps TRBD1 or TRBD2 (6 bases each). V was shortened by 0 bases and J by 5 bases, with 12 bases between the two germline ends. Germline CDR1 LNHNV, CDR2 YYDKDF (reference sequence). The CDR3 is made up of 15 amino acids. The CDR3 sequence is CATSRDRGREDTQYF. DNA for the CDR3: TGTGCCACCAGCAGAGATCGGGGGCGTGAAGATACGCAGTATTTT.

The genes are TRBV4-3 and TRBJ1-1; no clear D gene. This CDR3 comprises 15 residues. The germline V and J ends were trimmed by 4 bases and 1 base, with 13 bases remaining between them. The germline V gene has CDR1 LGHNA and CDR2 YSLEER. CDR3 sequence reads: CASSLTGQPNTEAFF. In DNA form, the CDR3 reads TGCGCCAGCAGCCTCACCGGGCAGCCGAACACTGAAGCTTTCTTT.

J is TRBJ2-3 and V is TRBV7-2; 8 bases are shared with TRBD2. J was trimmed by 5 bases and V by 2 bases; bases with no gene match: 12. This CDR3 contains 17 residues. CDR1 and CDR2 from the germline V gene are SGHTA and FQGNSA. In nucleotides, the CDR3 is TGTGCCAGCAGCTTAAGCCCCTCCGGGAGGGCCAGAGATACGCAGTATTTT. This gives the protein CASSLSPSGRARDTQYF.

The chain carries TRBV6-1 and TRBJ1-3; D might be TRBD1 (5 bases). The germline V and J ends were trimmed by 5 bases and 0 bases, with 11 bases remaining between them. This CDR3 is built from 15 residues. The germline gives CDR1 MNHNS, CDR2 SASEGT. For the CDR3, the DNA is TGTGCCAGCAGTTCCACAGGTACCTCTGGAAACACCATATATTTT. Translated, it gives CASSSTGTSGNTIYF.

The chain recombines TRBV7-3 with TRBJ2-7, with D perhaps assigned TRBD1 or TRBD2 (5 bases each). Germline CDR1 and CDR2: SGHTA and FQGTGA. The CDR3 is 15 amino acids. V was pared by 5 bases and J by 3 bases, with 17 bases between. The CDR3 loop reads CASSETGRPIYEQYF. The CDR3 region has the DNA TGTGCCAGCAGCGAGACGGGACGGCCTATCTACGAGCAGTACTTC.

This clone turned up a few times. Other DNA sequences in the same sample also yield this CDR3. The V call is TRBV28, the J call TRBJ1-4; 8 bases align to TRBD1. The V segment lost 2 bases and the J segment 8 bases; nucleotides outside the gene matches: 7. There are 15 residues in the CDR3. The germline CDR1 and CDR2 sequences are MDHEN and SYDVKM. In nucleotides, the CDR3 is TGTGCCAGCAGTTTACCCGGACAGGGAGGCGAAAAACTGTTTTTT. It codes for CASSLPGQGGEKLFF. Together with reference TRBV28 and TRBJ1-4, the CDR3 gives the full variable domain: DVKVTQSSRYLVKRTGEKVFLECVQDMDHENMFWYRQDPGLGLRLIYFSYDVKMKEKGDIPEGYSVSREKKERFSLILESASTNQTSMYLCASSLPGQGGEKLFFGSGTQLSVL.